Presented here are 16 T cell receptor beta chains from one specimen sequenced in a study of blood T cell repertoires in COVID-19. Sequencing used immunoSEQ multiplex PCR; TCRdb keeps in-frame clones, though not all of them. The sample has roughly 350,000 clones, around nine tenths seen once. Sequences were obtained from peripheral blood. These TCRs come from an older woman with COVID-19, enrolled during active disease.

This chain connects TRBV5-4 to TRBJ1-3; D gene uncertain. Per germline, CDR1 SGHNT and CDR2 YYREEE (reference sequence). Trimming removed 4 bases at V and 0 bases at J, with 14 bases between. This CDR3 is built from 16 residues. CDR3 in amino acids: CASSQANSFSGNTIYF. In nucleotides, the CDR3 is TGTGCCAGCAGCCAGGCGAACAGTTTCTCTGGAAACACCATATATTTT.

V gene TRBV4-1 combines with J gene TRBJ2-5, with TRBD2 matching 11 bases. Germline V gene sequence: CDR1 MGHRA, CDR2 YSYEKL. The trim removed 1 base at V and 2 bases at J, leaving 12 bases unmatched. The CDR3 has 19 amino acids. This CDR3 reads CASSQVEIAGGSEQETQYF. The DNA for the CDR3 is TGCGCCAGCAGCCAAGTCGAAATAGCGGGGGGGTCCGAGCAAGAGACCCAGTACTTC.

The rearrangement joins TRBV29-1 to TRBJ2-1; 12 bases are a match to TRBD2. V lost 6 bases to trimming and J lost 6 bases; unmatched junction nucleotides: 9. The CDR3 length is 15 residues. CDR1 and CDR2 (germline): SQVTM, ANQGSEA. The CDR3 region is CSVSGPSGGANEQFF. CDR3 bases: TGCAGCGTCAGCGGTCCTAGCGGGGGGGCCAATGAGCAGTTCTTC.

This clone was detected a few times. The rearrangement joins TRBV24-1 to TRBJ1-2; 11 nucleotides line up with TRBD1. The V gene's germline CDR1 is KGHDR and CDR2 SFDVKD. The trim removed 1 base at V and 7 bases at J, leaving 10 bases unmatched. CDR3 length: 17 amino acids. The CDR3 DNA reads TGTGCCACCAGTGATTTATCCGGGACAGGGGGAAAGGGTGGCTACACCTTC. This translates into CATSDLSGTGGKGGYTF.

V usage is TRBV5-1 and J usage is TRBJ2-1, with 9 nucleotides matching TRBD2. This CDR3 spans 15 amino acids. V lost 0 bases and J lost 8; bases outside the gene matches: 6. Per germline, CDR1 SGHRS and CDR2 YFSETQ. CDR3 DNA sequence: TGCGCCAGCAGCTTGGTTGGCGGGGGGGATTATGAGCAGTTCTTC. This encodes CASSLVGGGDYEQFF.

The chain links TRBV5-4 to TRBJ1-2; 9 bases line up with TRBD1. Germline V CDR1 and CDR2: SGHNT, YYREEE (reference sequence). The CDR3 length is 19 residues. The J segment lost 2 bases and the V segment lost 3 bases, leaving 17 bases of the junction unmatched. The CDR3 protein is CASSSYPREQGALNYGYTF. The CDR3 DNA sequence: TGTGCCAGCAGCTCCTACCCACGAGAACAGGGGGCATTAAACTATGGCTACACCTTC.

In this sample, this clone turned up once. The J gene is TRBJ2-7, the V gene TRBV5-6, with D tentatively TRBD1 (5 bases). The germline V and J ends were trimmed by 5 bases and 6 bases, with 15 bases remaining between them. Per the germline V gene, CDR1 is SGHDT and CDR2 is YYEEEE. This CDR3 has 13 residues. CDR3: CASSYQGLGEQYF. The CDR3 DNA follows: TGTGCCAGCAGTTATCAGGGTTTGGGCGAGCAGTACTTC.

The rearrangement joins TRBV12-3 or TRBV12-4 to TRBJ2-5; D gene unclear. This CDR3 is built from 13 residues. V was trimmed by 3 bases and J by 5 bases, leaving 10 bases between them. For the CDR3, the DNA is TGTGCCAGCAGTTTTTCGACTCTGGAGACCCAGTACTTC. Translating gives CASSFSTLETQYF.

The V gene is TRBV6-6, the J gene TRBJ2-2; 10 bases fit TRBD2. Germline V gene lookup returns CDR1 MNHNY and CDR2 SVGAGI (reference sequence). This CDR3 comprises 14 residues. V shed 7 bases and J 7 bases; nucleotides not matched to a gene: 6. The CDR3 loop is CASTAGGRNGELFF. CDR3 DNA sequence: TGTGCCAGCACAGCGGGGGGGCGAAACGGGGAGCTGTTTTTT.

This clone was recorded once. The DNA for the CDR3 is TGTGCTAGTGGTTTGGTAATCTCATCGAGAGGGGGAGGCTACACCTTC. Translation gives CASGLVISSRGGGYTF. The J gene is TRBJ1-2, the V gene TRBV12-5; D perhaps matches TRBD1 (6 bases). This CDR3 contains 16 residues. Trimming pared 0 bases from V and 8 bases from J, leaving 19 bases between. Germline CDR1 is LGHNT and CDR2 is FRNRAP.

Comments on this clone: Additional DNA sequences in this sample encode the identical CDR3. This chain joins TRBV7-2 and TRBJ2-5, with D perhaps matching TRBD2 (5 bases). The ends were cut back, 5 bases at V and 2 bases at J, with 9 bases in the middle. CDR1 and CDR2 (germline): SGHTA, FQGNSA. The length of the CDR3 is 13 residues. The CDR3 nucleotides read TGTGCCAGCAGCCTGAGGAGGCAAGAGACCCAGTACTTC. It encodes CASSLRRQETQYF.

V is TRBV6-5 and J is TRBJ1-2; 7 nucleotides line up with TRBD1. The CDR3 consists of 15 residues. V lost 2 bases and J lost 3; bases outside the gene matches: 6. CDR1 is MNHEY and CDR2 is SVGAGI in the germline V gene. DNA of the CDR3: TGTGCCAGCAGTTACCGAGACAGGGCCTACTATGGCTACACCTTC. Residues: CASSYRDRAYYGYTF.

The V gene is TRBV4-2, the J gene TRBJ2-3; 11 bases are shared with TRBD2. The V gene end was trimmed by 5 bases and the J gene end by 3 bases; junction bases not matched to a gene: 4. Germline V gene sequence: CDR1 LGHNA, CDR2 YNFKEQ. The CDR3 totals 15 residues. The DNA for the CDR3 is TGTGCCAGCAGCTGGGGACTAGCGGAAACAGATACGCAGTATTTT. It encodes CASSWGLAETDTQYF.

The chain carries TRBV21-1 and TRBJ2-7; no DNA check was done on the table's D call, TRBD1. TRBV21-1 is a documented pseudogene. CDR3 size: 16 residues. Written as DNA, the CDR3 is TGTGCCAGCAGCGCCCGGGACATCCGTATCAGCTACGAGCAGTACTTC. This sequence encodes CASSARDIRISYEQYF.

The chain couples TRBV6-5 to TRBJ1-1; D is undetermined. CDR1 is MNHEY, CDR2 SVGAGI, per germline. The length of the CDR3 is 14 residues. The germline V and J ends were trimmed by 8 bases and 1 base, with 14 bases remaining between them. The CDR3 protein is CASLTIRGNTEAFF. CDR3 nucleotide sequence: TGTGCCAGCTTAACAATCCGCGGGAACACTGAAGCTTTCTTT.

This clone appeared a few times. A junction end diverges from the germline sequence, so it may reflect a read error. V is TRBV7-8 and J is TRBJ1-1; unclear D gene. Germline V lookup: CDR1 SGHVS, CDR2 FQNEAQ. CDR3 length equals 11 residues. CDR3: CASTLRTVAFF. The CDR3, as DNA: TGTGCCAGCACCTTGCGGACTGTAGCTTTCTTT.